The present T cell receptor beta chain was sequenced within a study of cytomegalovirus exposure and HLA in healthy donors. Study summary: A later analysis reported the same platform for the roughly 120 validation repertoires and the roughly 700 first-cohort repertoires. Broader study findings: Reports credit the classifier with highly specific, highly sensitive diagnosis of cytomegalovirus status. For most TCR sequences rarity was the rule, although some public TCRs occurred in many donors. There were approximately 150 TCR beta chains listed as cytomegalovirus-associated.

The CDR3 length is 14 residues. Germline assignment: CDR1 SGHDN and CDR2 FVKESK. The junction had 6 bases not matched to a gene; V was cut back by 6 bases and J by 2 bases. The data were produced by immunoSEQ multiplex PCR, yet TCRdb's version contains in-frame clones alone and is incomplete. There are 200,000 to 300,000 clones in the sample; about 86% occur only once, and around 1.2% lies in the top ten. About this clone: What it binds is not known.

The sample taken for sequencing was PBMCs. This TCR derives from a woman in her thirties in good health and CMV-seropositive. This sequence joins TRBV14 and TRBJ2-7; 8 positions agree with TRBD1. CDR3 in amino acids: CASRPGTGAYEQYF. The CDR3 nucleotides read TGTGCCAGCAGACCCGGGACAGGAGCCTACGAGCAGTACTTC.